This TCR beta chain was identified during a study of human T cells and chemical hapten exposure. Study overall: Alopecia areata, totalis or universalis affected patients who were mostly female. General study results and limits: Large CDR3 similarity clusters arose significantly more often from expanded TCRs than from controls.

Concerning this clonotype: The antigen is undetermined.

The CDR3 covers 14 residues. Time point given: pre-sensitization, week 0. This sample's treatment: therapeutic diphenylcyclopropenone sensitization with weekly scalp DPC. It was the library that attached unique molecular identifiers to individual cDNA molecules. TCRdb re-derived calls from the RACE reads in MiXCR, one entry per CDR3 protein. Among tens of thousands of distinct CDR3 sequences listed, 9.6% were seen once. J is TRBJ1-3 and V is TRBV21-1. TRBV21-1 is described as a pseudogene. The material was whole blood, obtained in connection with sensitization to the hapten diphenylcyclopropenone (DPC). This clonotype was sampled from a woman aged 40 to 50 with alopecia areata. Some clones in this sample may be carry-over from other donors' samples. The CDR3 protein is CASSKETSENTIYF. In nucleotides, the CDR3 is TGTGCCAGCAGCAAAGAGACGAGTGAAAACACCATATATTTT.